Each of the 4 T cell receptor beta chains below was sequenced from the same sample in a study of T cells in Graves' hyperthyroidism and ophthalmopathy. The CDR3 regions of TCR beta were amplified from RNA transcripts. A set of HTBI primers served as the primers for a first-round RT-PCR of the TCR CDR3. TCRdb itself ran the multiplex PCR reads through MiXCR, one entry per CDR3 protein. The data show hundreds of thousands of distinct CDR3 sequences, about 15% seen once. Sequencing was performed on blood. The receptors originated from a woman in her twenties or thirties with Graves' hyperthyroidism.

Many counts were recorded for this clonotype. This chain joins TRBV27 and TRBJ1-5, with D perhaps TRBD1 (5 bases). The CDR3 loop spans 13 amino acids. Germline V lookup: CDR1 MNHEY, CDR2 SMNVEV (reference sequence). Trimming took 8 bases from V and 7 from J, leaving 15 bases between them. CDR3 in amino acids: CASGRDGEQPQHF. CDR3 bases: TGTGCCAGCGGAAGGGACGGCGAACAGCCCCAGCATTTT.

This clonotype was counted only a few times. The chain is built from TRBV9 and TRBJ2-3; TRBD2 might be the D (6 bases). The V end lost 4 bases, the J end lost 8 bases, and 20 bases lay between the germline ends. Germline lookup yields CDR1 SGDLS and CDR2 YYNGEE. The CDR3 loop spans 15 amino acids. CDR3 sequence (DNA): TGTGCCAGCAGCCCGAGCGGGTCGGAGAGCGGTACGCAGTATTTT. Protein product: CASSPSGSESGTQYF.

J is TRBJ1-1 and V is TRBV16, with D hard to call. V dropped 1 base and J dropped 6 bases, with 3 bases sitting between them. The CDR3 is 11 amino acids. Germline CDR1 reads KGHSY; CDR2 reads FQNENV. The CDR3 bases are TGTGCCAGCAGCCAATTGTCTGAAGCTTTCTTT. Protein product: CASSQLSEAFF.

This clonotype has at least ten counts. The chain combines TRBV2 with TRBJ1-6; D unresolved. Germline V gene lookup returns CDR1 SNHLY and CDR2 FYNNEI. The V gene lost 8 bases and the J gene lost 5 bases, with 7 bases spanning the gap. The CDR3 contains 12 residues. The CDR3: CASGTDNSPLHF. In DNA form, the CDR3 reads TGTGCCAGCGGTACAGATAATTCACCCCTCCACTTT.